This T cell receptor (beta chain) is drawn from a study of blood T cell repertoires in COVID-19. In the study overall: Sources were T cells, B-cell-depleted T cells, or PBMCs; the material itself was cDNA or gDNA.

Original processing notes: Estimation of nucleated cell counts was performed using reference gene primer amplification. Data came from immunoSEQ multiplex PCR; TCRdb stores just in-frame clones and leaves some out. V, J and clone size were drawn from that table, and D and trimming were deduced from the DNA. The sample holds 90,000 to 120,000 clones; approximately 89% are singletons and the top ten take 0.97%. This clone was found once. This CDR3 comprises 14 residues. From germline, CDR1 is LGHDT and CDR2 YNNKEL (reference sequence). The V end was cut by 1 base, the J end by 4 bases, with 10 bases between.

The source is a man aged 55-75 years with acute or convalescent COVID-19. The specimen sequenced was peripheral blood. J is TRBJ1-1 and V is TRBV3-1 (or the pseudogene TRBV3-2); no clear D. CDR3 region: CASSQGPHPTEAFF. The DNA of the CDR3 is TGTGCCAGCAGCCAAGGGCCTCACCCCACTGAAGCTTTCTTT.